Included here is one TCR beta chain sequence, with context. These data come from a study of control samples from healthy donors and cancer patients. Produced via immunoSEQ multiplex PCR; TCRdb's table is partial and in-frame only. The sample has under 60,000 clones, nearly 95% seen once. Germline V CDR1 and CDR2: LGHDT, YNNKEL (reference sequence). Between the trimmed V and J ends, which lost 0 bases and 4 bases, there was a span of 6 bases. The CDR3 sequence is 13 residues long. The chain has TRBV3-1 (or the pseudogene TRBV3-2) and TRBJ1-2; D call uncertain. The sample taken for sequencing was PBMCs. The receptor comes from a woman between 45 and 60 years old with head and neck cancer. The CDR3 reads CASSQDSSYGYTF. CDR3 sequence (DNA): TGTGCCAGCAGCCAAGATTCGAGCTATGGCTACACCTTC.